These 24 T cell receptor beta chains were all obtained from the same sample, sequenced in a study of T-cell memory formation after mild COVID-19. Each CDR3 protein is one row after TCRdb ran MiXCR on the 5' RACE reads. The table has a few hundred thousand distinct CDR3 sequences, roughly 20% seen once. Sequencing used PBMCs or a T cell subset sorted from them (not recorded which). The receptors stem from an adult woman who had mild COVID-19 (a few samples of this study predate the infection). Cell type and time point are not known.

This clonotype was detected many times. The chain employs TRBV27 and TRBJ2-1, with 11 nucleotides matching TRBD2. Trimming at V came to 8 bases and at J to 9 bases, leaving 15 bases not matched to a gene. CDR3 length equals 16 residues. The germline V gene has CDR1 MNHEY and CDR2 SMNVEV (reference sequence). The CDR3 here is CASWPIASGRTTEQFF. The CDR3 DNA sequence: TGTGCCAGCTGGCCGATCGCTAGCGGGAGGACTACTGAGCAGTTCTTC.

The CDR3 region has the DNA TGCAGTGCTAGAGATTACGCAACTAGCACAGATACGCAGTATTTT. Protein sequence: CSARDYATSTDTQYF. The gene calls are TRBV20-1 and TRBJ2-3; D gene uncertain. Germline CDR1 DFQATT, CDR2 SNEGSKA (reference sequence). Trimming stripped 0 bases from V and 0 bases from J, with 10 bases between. This CDR3 has 15 amino acids.

The table lists this clonotype with a few counts. The chain is built from TRBV5-6 and TRBJ2-2, with 7 bases matching TRBD2. Germline V CDR1 and CDR2: SGHDT, YYEEEE. The J segment lost 2 bases and the V segment lost 1 base, leaving 5 bases of the junction unmatched. The CDR3 extends over 16 amino acids. The chain's CDR3 is CASSLWGLLNTGELFF. The CDR3 region has the DNA TGTGCCAGCAGCTTGTGGGGACTACTAAACACCGGGGAGCTGTTTTTT.

The chain uses TRBV18 and TRBJ2-2, with 7 bases aligning to TRBD2. CDR1 is KGHSH, CDR2 LQKENI, per germline. With 3 bases clipped from V and 0 bases from J, the junction kept 1 base outside the gene matches. The CDR3 has 15 residues. CDR3 nucleotides: TGTGCCAGCTCACCGGCGGGGGCGAACACCGGGGAGCTGTTTTTT. It translates to CASSPAGANTGELFF.

This clonotype came up many times. The rearrangement uses TRBV4-1 and TRBJ2-1, with 8 nucleotides matching TRBD2. CDR1 is MGHRA and CDR2 is YSYEKL in the germline V gene. Trimming at V came to 2 bases and at J to 0 bases, leaving 6 bases not matched to a gene. This CDR3 spans 17 amino acids. CDR3 sequence reads: CASSQPGGLSSYNEQFF. CDR3 in DNA: TGCGCCAGCAGCCAACCGGGGGGGTTGAGCTCCTACAATGAGCAGTTCTTC.

This clonotype was recorded once. The gene calls are TRBV4-1 and TRBJ1-1; D might be TRBD1 (5 bases). V was pared by 3 bases and J by 10 bases, with 24 bases between. CDR1 is MGHRA and CDR2 is YSYEKL in the germline V gene. The CDR3 has 16 residues. CDR3 region: CASSQGPPLIAIGAFF. The CDR3, as DNA: TGCGCCAGCAGCCAGGGGCCCCCCCTCATTGCTATAGGAGCTTTCTTT.

The table lists this clonotype with a few counts. The chain uses TRBV5-1 and TRBJ1-1; possible D gene TRBD1, 5 bases. V lost 0 bases, J lost 4 bases, and 16 bases lay in between. Germline CDR1 is SGHRS and CDR2 is YFSETQ. The CDR3 totals 16 residues. The chain's CDR3 is CASSLVWDPKGTEAFF. DNA of the CDR3: TGCGCCAGCAGCTTGGTTTGGGACCCTAAGGGCACTGAAGCTTTCTTT.

In its sample, this clonotype was seen a few times. The chain is built from TRBV12-3 or TRBV12-4 and TRBJ2-5; no clear D. With 6 bases removed from V and 4 bases from J, the gap between germline ends came to 6 bases. The CDR3 is made up of 11 amino acids. CDR3 sequence: CASSKVETQYF. CDR3 DNA: TGTGCCAGCAGCAAGGTAGAGACCCAGTACTTC.

The rearrangement uses TRBV7-9 and TRBJ2-5; D gene uncertain. Trimming pared 4 bases from V and 0 bases from J, leaving 12 bases between. CDR1 is SEHNR, CDR2 FQNEAQ, per germline (reference sequence). This CDR3 region has 15 residues. The CDR3 region has the DNA TGTGCCAGCAGCTCCGGTCCTGAGAACCAAGAGACCCAGTACTTC. Its translation: CASSSGPENQETQYF.

V usage is TRBV27 and J usage is TRBJ2-1, with 8 bases identical to TRBD1. In germline, CDR1 is MNHEY, CDR2 SMNVEV (reference sequence). V gave up 3 bases and J gave up 6 bases; unmatched junction bases: 7. This CDR3 is 15 amino acids long. The CDR3 spells CASSFPGQVVNEQFF. CDR3 in DNA: TGTGCCAGCAGTTTCCCGGGACAGGTCGTCAATGAGCAGTTCTTC.

This clonotype was found a few times. V and J are TRBV7-8 and TRBJ2-2; D unclear. Between the trimmed V and J ends, which lost 5 bases and 6 bases, there was a span of 10 bases. CDR1 SGHVS and CDR2 FQNEAQ come from the germline V gene. The CDR3 extends over 13 amino acids. The CDR3 spells CASSPSWAGELFF. DNA for the CDR3: TGTGCCAGCAGCCCAAGTTGGGCCGGGGAGCTGTTTTTT. Based on the CDR3 plus reference TRBV7-8 and TRBJ2-2, the full variable domain is GAGVSQSPRYKVAKRGQDVALRCDPISGHVSLFWYQQALGQGPEFLTYFQNEAQLDKSGLPSDRFFAERPEGSVSTLKIQRTQQEDSAVYLCASSPSWAGELFFGEGSRLTVL.

This clonotype turned up a few times. The V and J genes are TRBV20-1 and TRBJ1-1; 9 nucleotides line up with TRBD1. The V and J ends lost 0 bases and 4 bases, in that order; junction bases with no gene match: 3. Looked up from germline, CDR1 is DFQATT and CDR2 is SNEGSKA (reference sequence). CDR3 length equals 14 residues. CDR3 in DNA: TGCAGTGCTAGAGAGACAGGGGGACGCACTGAAGCTTTCTTT. This gives the protein CSARETGGRTEAFF.

The chain links TRBV4-1 to TRBJ1-2; 8 bases agree with TRBD1. The germline gives CDR1 MGHRA, CDR2 YSYEKL. The CDR3 loop spans 15 amino acids. The J segment lost 7 bases and the V segment lost 4 bases, leaving 11 bases of the junction unmatched. DNA for the CDR3: TGCGCCAGCAGCCTAATAGGGCAGGGGGCGAGTGGCTACACCTTC. As protein: CASSLIGQGASGYTF.

This clonotype was detected only a few times. The chain links TRBV7-9 to TRBJ2-5; TRBD1 aligns across 7 bases. Trimming took 5 bases from V and 9 from J; bases not matched to a gene: 15. The CDR3 covers 15 residues. CDR1 is SEHNR, CDR2 FQNEAQ, per germline (reference sequence). DNA of the CDR3: TGTGCCAGCAGCCCAACCGGGACAGTCTTCGGGGCCCAGTACTTC. It encodes CASSPTGTVFGAQYF. Full variable domain (remainder filled in from reference TRBV7-9 and TRBJ2-5): DTGVSQNPRHKITKRGQNVTFRCDPISEHNRLYWYRQTLGQGPEFLTYFQNEAQLEKSRLLSDRFSAERPKGSFSTLEIQRTEQGDSAMYLCASSPTGTVFGAQYFGPGTRLLVL.

The V and J genes are TRBV15 and TRBJ2-7; 8 positions match TRBD1. The length of the CDR3 is 14 residues. Germline loops: CDR1 LNHNV, CDR2 YYDKDF (reference sequence). The V segment lost 0 bases and the J segment 4 bases; nucleotides outside the gene matches: 2. Here the CDR3 DNA reads TGTGCCACCAGCAGAGACAGGGGGCAATACGAGCAGTACTTC. Protein product: CATSRDRGQYEQYF.

Here the CDR3 DNA reads TGTGCCAGCAGCTTAGTAGATAGCGGGGGTTGGAATGAGCAGTTCTTC. Encoded protein: CASSLVDSGGWNEQFF. This sequence joins TRBV7-2 and TRBJ2-1; 9 bases are a match to TRBD2. Germline lookup yields CDR1 SGHTA and CDR2 FQGNSA. The CDR3 covers 16 residues. The J segment lost 7 bases and the V segment lost 1 base, leaving 8 bases of the junction unmatched.

At least ten counts were recorded for this clonotype. The chain uses TRBV20-1 and TRBJ2-3; 7 bases are a match to TRBD1. With 0 bases clipped from V and 0 bases from J, the junction kept 9 bases outside the gene matches. This CDR3 has 17 residues. Germline V CDR1 and CDR2: DFQATT, SNEGSKA (reference sequence). The CDR3 DNA reads TGCAGTGCTAGAGATACGGACAGGAGCACTAGCACAGATACGCAGTATTTT. The encoded protein is CSARDTDRSTSTDTQYF.

V gene TRBV3-1 combines with J gene TRBJ1-2; unclear D gene. Germline V gene sequence: CDR1 LGHDT, CDR2 YNNKEL (reference sequence). With 0 bases removed from V and 8 bases from J, the gap between germline ends came to 16 bases. The length of the CDR3 is 15 residues. CDR3 sequence: CASSQEGKRFGGYTF. The CDR3 DNA reads as TGTGCCAGCAGCCAAGAGGGAAAGAGATTCGGGGGCTACACCTTC. The variable domain in full, completed from reference TRBV3-1 and TRBJ1-2, reads DTAVSQTPKYLVTQMGNDKSIKCEQNLGHDTMYWYKQDSKKFLKIMFSYNNKELIINETVPNRFSPKSPDKAHLNLHINSLELGDSAVYFCASSQEGKRFGGYTFGSGTRLTVV.

This clonotype was picked up a small number of times. The chain employs TRBV11-2 and TRBJ2-3; D may match TRBD1 or TRBD2 (5 bases each). The germline V gene encodes CDR1 SGHAT and CDR2 FQNNGV. The CDR3 has 13 amino acids. The ends were cut back, 5 bases at V and 9 bases at J, with 15 bases in the middle. The CDR3 loop is CASSLIGTGTQYF. In nucleotides, the CDR3 is TGTGCCAGCAGCCTAATTGGGACGGGAACGCAGTATTTT. Full variable domain (rest looked up from reference TRBV11-2 and TRBJ2-3): EAGVAQSPRYKIIEKRQSVAFWCNPISGHATLYWYQQILGQGPKLLIQFQNNGVVDDSQLPKDRFSAERLKGVDSTLKIQPAKLEDSAVYLCASSLIGTGTQYFGPGTRLTVL.

The chain couples TRBV29-1 to TRBJ2-5, with D possibly being TRBD1 (5 bases). The CDR3 has 12 residues. V was trimmed by 4 bases and J by 5 bases, leaving 11 bases between them. The germline V gene encodes CDR1 SQVTM and CDR2 ANQGSEA. The CDR3 region has the DNA TGCAGCGTTGTAAGGTCAGGGGAGACCCAGTACTTC. It is translated as CSVVRSGETQYF.

This clonotype was observed a handful of times. CDR3: CASSWEGQGTDTQYF. The CDR3 DNA sequence: TGTGCCAGCAGTTGGGAGGGACAGGGCACAGATACGCAGTATTTT. The V call is TRBV6-2 or TRBV6-3, the J call TRBJ2-3; tentative D call: TRBD1 (8 bases). V was cut by 4 bases and J by 1 base, with 12 bases left in between. Germline assignment: CDR1 MNHEY and CDR2 SVGEGT. This CDR3 contains 15 residues.

The rearrangement links TRBV6-6 to TRBJ2-3; D remains ambiguous. The germline V gene encodes CDR1 MNHNY and CDR2 SVGAGI (reference sequence). This CDR3 region has 15 residues. Deletions cut 6 bases from V and 4 bases from J, with 17 bases between. DNA for the CDR3: TGTGCCAGCAGATCATCCCACCCCGGACCAGATACGCAGTATTTT. Translating it yields CASRSSHPGPDTQYF.

This clonotype came up a few times. The V call is TRBV4-1, the J call TRBJ1-2; D not resolved. The germline CDR1 and CDR2 sequences are MGHRA and YSYEKL. CDR3 size: 16 residues. V lost 4 bases to trimming and J lost 4 bases, with 19 bases between them. The CDR3 DNA is TGCGCCAGCAGCCCAAGCCTTACAAACGCGGGCTATGGCTACACCTTC. Its translation is CASSPSLTNAGYGYTF.

The chain recombines TRBV19 with TRBJ1-2; D gene uncertain. CDR3 length: 13 amino acids. Trimming stripped 5 bases from V and 1 base from J, with 8 bases between. The germline gives CDR1 LNHDA, CDR2 SQIVND (reference sequence). The CDR3 bases are TGTGCCAGTAGTGGACCGGTTAACTATGGCTACACCTTC. Its translation is CASSGPVNYGYTF.